This T cell receptor beta chain originates from a study of identical twins. Findings and limits, study-wide: Insertions were reduced in abundant cord blood beta clonotypes but not in memory repertoires. Excess sharing by twins proved weaker in beta out-of-frame sequences. The models systematically underestimated how much out-of-frame TCR alpha was shared in monozygotic twins.

Template switching created a universal primer site, and the cDNA included unique molecular identifiers. TCRdb fed the 5' RACE reads into MiXCR, producing one record per CDR3 protein. Among 240,000 or so distinct CDR3 sequences listed, 7% were seen once. This clonotype was observed a handful of times. Its cognate antigen is unknown. Germline CDR1 and CDR2: SGHRS and YFSETQ. The CDR3 loop spans 13 amino acids. The J segment lost 6 bases and the V segment lost 5 bases, leaving 6 bases of the junction unmatched. These data were also reused for a study on yellow fever vaccine responses in identical twins.

The TCR sequence derives from a woman younger than 30 in good health. The rearrangement links TRBV5-1 to TRBJ2-7; 9 bases map to TRBD1. Sequenced: memory (CD45RO+) T cells sorted from blood. The CDR3 region is CASSQGQGREQYF. CDR3 nucleotides: TGCGCCAGCAGTCAGGGACAGGGACGCGAGCAGTACTTC.